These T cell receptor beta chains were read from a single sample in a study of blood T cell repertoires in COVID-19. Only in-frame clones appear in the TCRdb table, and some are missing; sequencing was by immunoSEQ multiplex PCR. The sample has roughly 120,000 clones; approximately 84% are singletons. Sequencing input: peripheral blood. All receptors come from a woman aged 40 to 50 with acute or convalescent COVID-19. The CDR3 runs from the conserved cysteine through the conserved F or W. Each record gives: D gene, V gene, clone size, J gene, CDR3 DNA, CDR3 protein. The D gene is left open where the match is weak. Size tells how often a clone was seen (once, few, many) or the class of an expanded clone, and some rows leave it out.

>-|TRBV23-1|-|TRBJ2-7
TGCGCCAGCAGTCAATCCCCGGACAGTTCCGGCGAGCAGTACTTC
CASSQSPDSSGEQYF
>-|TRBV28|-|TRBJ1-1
TGTGCCAGCAGTGGCGTTGGTGGGACTTCAAAAACTGAAGCTTTCTTT
CASSGVGGTSKTEAFF
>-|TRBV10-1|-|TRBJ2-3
TGCGCGCCGGGGAGCAACCGCACAGATACGCAGTATTTT
CAPGSNRTDTQYF
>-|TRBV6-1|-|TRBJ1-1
TGTGCCAGCAGTGAAGACAGGAACACTGAAGCTTTCTTT
CASSEDRNTEAFF
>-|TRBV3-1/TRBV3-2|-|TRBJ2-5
TGTGCCAGCAGCCAAGTGGAAGCAGGGACCCAGTACTTC
CASSQVEAGTQYF
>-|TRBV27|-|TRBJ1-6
TGTGCCAGCAGTTTATTTCTTCGGGGGGAACCCCTCCACTTT
CASSLFLRGEPLHF
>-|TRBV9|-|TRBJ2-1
TGTGCCAGCAGCGTAACGGGGGGCCGAAATGAGCAGTTCTTC
CASSVTGGRNEQFF
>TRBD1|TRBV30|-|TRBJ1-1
TGTGCCTGGAGTGTACAGGGGCTCTCTGGAGCTTTCTTT
CAWSVQGLSGAFF
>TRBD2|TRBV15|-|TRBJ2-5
TGTGCCACCAGCTCGGGGAGGCGGGGGTGGCAAGAGACCCAGTACTTC
CATSSGRRGWQETQYF
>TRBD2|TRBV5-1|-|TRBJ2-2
TGCGCCAGCAGCCTCGGACTAGCGGGGGGGCTGGGAACCGGGGAGCTGTTTTTT
CASSLGLAGGLGTGELFF
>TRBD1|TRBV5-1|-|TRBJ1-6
TGCGCCAGCAGCTTGGCTGGACAGGGGAACTATAATTCACCCCTCCACTTT
CASSLAGQGNYNSPLHF
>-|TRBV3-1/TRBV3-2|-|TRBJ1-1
TGTGCCAGCAGCGCAAGGGGAACAGGTGAGAACACTGAAGCTTTCTTT
CASSARGTGENTEAFF
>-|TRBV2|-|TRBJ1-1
TGTGCCAGCAGTGGGAAGGGGACTGAAGCTTTCTTT
CASSGKGTEAFF
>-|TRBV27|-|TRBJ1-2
TGTGCCAGCGCCCCGGGACACCTTTTTAACTATGGCTACACCTTC
CASAPGHLFNYGYTF
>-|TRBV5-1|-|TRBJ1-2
TGCGCCAGCAGCTCGACTACCTATGGCTACACCTTC
CASSSTTYGYTF
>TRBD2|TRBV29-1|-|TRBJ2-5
TGCAGCGTTCTTGGACTAGCGGGGGGCCTGCGGGAGACCCAGTACTTC
CSVLGLAGGLRETQYF
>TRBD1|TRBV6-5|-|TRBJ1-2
TGTGCCAGCAGTTACTCCGACCTCGGGACAGGGCATGGCTACACCTTC
CASSYSDLGTGHGYTF
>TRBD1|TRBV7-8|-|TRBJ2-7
TGTGCCAGCAGCGTGGACAGGAGAGTTTACTACGAGCAGTACTTC
CASSVDRRVYYEQYF
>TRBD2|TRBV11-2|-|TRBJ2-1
TGTGCCAGCATGGTGACTAGCGGGGCCAATGAGCAGTTCTTC
CASMVTSGANEQFF
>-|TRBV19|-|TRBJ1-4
TGTGCCAGTAGTTTAGGTCCCCGGTTCAGGGCCACTAATGAAAAACTGTTTTTT
CASSLGPRFRATNEKLFF
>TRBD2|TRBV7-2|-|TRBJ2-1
TGTGCCAGCAGTTGGGAATCGGGGGGGGGCCCCTACAATGAGCAGTTCTTC
CASSWESGGGPYNEQFF
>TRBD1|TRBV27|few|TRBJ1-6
TGTGCCAGCAGATCGGGACAGGGGTATTCACCCCTCCACTTT
CASRSGQGYSPLHF
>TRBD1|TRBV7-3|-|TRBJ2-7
TGTGCCAGCAGCCTGACGACAGGGGCGGGCGAGCAGTACTTC
CASSLTTGAGEQYF
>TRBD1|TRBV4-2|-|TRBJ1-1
TGTGCCAGCAGCCAAGATCGGACAGGGACCCCTGAAGCTTTCTTT
CASSQDRTGTPEAFF
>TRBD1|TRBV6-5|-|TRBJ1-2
TGTGCCAGCAGTTACGTCCAGGGGGCAGGCTATGGCTACACCTTC
CASSYVQGAGYGYTF
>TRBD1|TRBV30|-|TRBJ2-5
TGTGCCTGGAGGGGACAGGGTGGCGGGAGAGAGACCCAGTACTTC
CAWRGQGGGRETQYF
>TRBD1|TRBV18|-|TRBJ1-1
TGTGCCAGCTCTCGGACAGGCAATGAAGCTTTCTTT
CASSRTGNEAFF
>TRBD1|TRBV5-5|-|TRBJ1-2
TGTGCCAGCAGCTACCGCAGGGGGATGGACTATGGCTACACCTTC
CASSYRRGMDYGYTF
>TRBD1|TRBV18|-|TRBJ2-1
TGTGCCAGCTCACCTTCGGGTCGATCGGACAGGGGTCTGAATGAGCAGTTCTTC
CASSPSGRSDRGLNEQFF
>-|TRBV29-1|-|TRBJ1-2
TGCAGCGTTGTTCTCCAGAACTATGGCTACACCTTC
CSVVLQNYGYTF
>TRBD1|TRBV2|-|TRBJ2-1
TGTGCCAGCAGTACCGGGACAGGGGTTTTTGAGCAGTTCTTC
CASSTGTGVFEQFF
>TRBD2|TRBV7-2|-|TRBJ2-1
TGTGCCAGCAGCACTCAGGAGGGACTAGCCTTGAATGAGCAGTTCTTC
CASSTQEGLALNEQFF
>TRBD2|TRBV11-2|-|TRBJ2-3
TGTGCCAGCAGCTTTACTAGCGGGGGACCAGATACGCAGTATTTT
CASSFTSGGPDTQYF
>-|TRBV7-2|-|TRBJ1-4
TGTGCCAGCAGCCGCAGGGTTTCGGATGAAAAACTGTTTTTT
CASSRRVSDEKLFF
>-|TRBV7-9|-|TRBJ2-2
TGTGCCAGCAGCCTTAGTTCGGTTTTTGCCGGGGAGCTGTTTTTT
CASSLSSVFAGELFF
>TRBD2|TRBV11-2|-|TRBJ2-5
TGTGCCAGCAGACTAGCGGGGGGTCAAGAGACCCAGTACTTC
CASRLAGGQETQYF
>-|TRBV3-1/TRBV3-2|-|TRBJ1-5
TGTGCCAGCAGCCAGGGGGCCAATCAGCCCCAGCATTTT
CASSQGANQPQHF
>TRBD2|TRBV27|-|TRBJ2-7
TGTGCCAGCAGTTTATCTTGGACTAGCGGGGGGGACTCCTACGAGCAGTACTTC
CASSLSWTSGGDSYEQYF
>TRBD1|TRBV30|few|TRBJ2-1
TGTGCCTGGAGTGTACAGGGGGCGGGGGAGCAGTTCTTC
CAWSVQGAGEQFF
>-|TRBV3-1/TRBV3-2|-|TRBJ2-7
TGTGCCAGCAGCCAAACGACAGGACAGACCTACGAGCAGTACTTC
CASSQTTGQTYEQYF
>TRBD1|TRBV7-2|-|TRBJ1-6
TGTGCCAGGGGGGGGACAGGGGGCAATTCACCCCTCCACTTT
CARGGTGGNSPLHF
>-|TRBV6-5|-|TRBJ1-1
TGTGCCAGCAGTTACTCGAGTCCAGGGGCGGGCACTGAAGCTTTCTTT
CASSYSSPGAGTEAFF